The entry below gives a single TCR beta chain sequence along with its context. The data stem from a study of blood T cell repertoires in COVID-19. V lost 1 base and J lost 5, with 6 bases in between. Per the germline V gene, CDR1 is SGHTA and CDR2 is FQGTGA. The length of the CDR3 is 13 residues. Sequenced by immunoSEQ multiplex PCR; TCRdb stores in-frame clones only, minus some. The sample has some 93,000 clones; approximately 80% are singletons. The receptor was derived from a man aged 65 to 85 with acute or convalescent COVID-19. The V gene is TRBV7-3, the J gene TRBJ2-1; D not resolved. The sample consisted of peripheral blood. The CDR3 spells CASSLSQNNEQFF. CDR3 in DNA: TGTGCCAGCAGCTTAAGCCAGAACAATGAGCAGTTCTTC.